What follows is one T cell receptor (beta chain) and its context. This record comes from a study of blood T cell repertoires in COVID-19. Profiling relied on immunoSEQ multiplex PCR, and the TCRdb table lists in-frame clones only, not all of them. The table shows fewer than 150,000 clones, with more than 80% occurring only once. Germline values: CDR1 SGHNT, CDR2 YYREEE (reference sequence). The CDR3 contains 17 residues. Trimming stripped 0 bases from V and 1 base from J, with 16 bases between. This TCR derives from a human donor in a cohort sampled during active COVID-19. The sample was peripheral blood. This chain joins TRBV5-4 and TRBJ1-1; D is possibly TRBD1 (5 bases). In nucleotides, the CDR3 is TGTGCCAGCAGCTTGGGCCCAAGGAGGGGATCGAACACTGAAGCTTTCTTT. This gives the protein CASSLGPRRGSNTEAFF.